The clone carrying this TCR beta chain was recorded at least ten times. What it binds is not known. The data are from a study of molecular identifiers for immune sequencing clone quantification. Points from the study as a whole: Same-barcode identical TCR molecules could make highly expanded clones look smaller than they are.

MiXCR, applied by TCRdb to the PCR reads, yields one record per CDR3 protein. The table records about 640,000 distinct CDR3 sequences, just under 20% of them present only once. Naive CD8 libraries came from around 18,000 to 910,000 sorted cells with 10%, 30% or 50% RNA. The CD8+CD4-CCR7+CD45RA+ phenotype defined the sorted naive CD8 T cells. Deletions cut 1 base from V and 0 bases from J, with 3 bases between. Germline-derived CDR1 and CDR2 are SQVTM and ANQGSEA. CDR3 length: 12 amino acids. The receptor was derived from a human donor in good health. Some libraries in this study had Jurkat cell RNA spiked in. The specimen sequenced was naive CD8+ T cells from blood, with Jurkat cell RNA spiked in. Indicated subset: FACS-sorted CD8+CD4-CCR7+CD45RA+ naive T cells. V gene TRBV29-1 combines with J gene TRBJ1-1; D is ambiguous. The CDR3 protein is CSVEVMNTEAFF. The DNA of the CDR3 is TGCAGCGTTGAAGTGATGAACACTGAAGCTTTCTTT. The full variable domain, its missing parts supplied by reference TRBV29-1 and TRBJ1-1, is SAVISQKPSRDICQRGTSLTIQCQVDSQVTMMFWYRQQPGQSLTLIATANQGSEATYESGFVIDKFPISRPNLTFSTLTVSNMSPEDSSIYLCSVEVMNTEAFFGQGTRLTVV.